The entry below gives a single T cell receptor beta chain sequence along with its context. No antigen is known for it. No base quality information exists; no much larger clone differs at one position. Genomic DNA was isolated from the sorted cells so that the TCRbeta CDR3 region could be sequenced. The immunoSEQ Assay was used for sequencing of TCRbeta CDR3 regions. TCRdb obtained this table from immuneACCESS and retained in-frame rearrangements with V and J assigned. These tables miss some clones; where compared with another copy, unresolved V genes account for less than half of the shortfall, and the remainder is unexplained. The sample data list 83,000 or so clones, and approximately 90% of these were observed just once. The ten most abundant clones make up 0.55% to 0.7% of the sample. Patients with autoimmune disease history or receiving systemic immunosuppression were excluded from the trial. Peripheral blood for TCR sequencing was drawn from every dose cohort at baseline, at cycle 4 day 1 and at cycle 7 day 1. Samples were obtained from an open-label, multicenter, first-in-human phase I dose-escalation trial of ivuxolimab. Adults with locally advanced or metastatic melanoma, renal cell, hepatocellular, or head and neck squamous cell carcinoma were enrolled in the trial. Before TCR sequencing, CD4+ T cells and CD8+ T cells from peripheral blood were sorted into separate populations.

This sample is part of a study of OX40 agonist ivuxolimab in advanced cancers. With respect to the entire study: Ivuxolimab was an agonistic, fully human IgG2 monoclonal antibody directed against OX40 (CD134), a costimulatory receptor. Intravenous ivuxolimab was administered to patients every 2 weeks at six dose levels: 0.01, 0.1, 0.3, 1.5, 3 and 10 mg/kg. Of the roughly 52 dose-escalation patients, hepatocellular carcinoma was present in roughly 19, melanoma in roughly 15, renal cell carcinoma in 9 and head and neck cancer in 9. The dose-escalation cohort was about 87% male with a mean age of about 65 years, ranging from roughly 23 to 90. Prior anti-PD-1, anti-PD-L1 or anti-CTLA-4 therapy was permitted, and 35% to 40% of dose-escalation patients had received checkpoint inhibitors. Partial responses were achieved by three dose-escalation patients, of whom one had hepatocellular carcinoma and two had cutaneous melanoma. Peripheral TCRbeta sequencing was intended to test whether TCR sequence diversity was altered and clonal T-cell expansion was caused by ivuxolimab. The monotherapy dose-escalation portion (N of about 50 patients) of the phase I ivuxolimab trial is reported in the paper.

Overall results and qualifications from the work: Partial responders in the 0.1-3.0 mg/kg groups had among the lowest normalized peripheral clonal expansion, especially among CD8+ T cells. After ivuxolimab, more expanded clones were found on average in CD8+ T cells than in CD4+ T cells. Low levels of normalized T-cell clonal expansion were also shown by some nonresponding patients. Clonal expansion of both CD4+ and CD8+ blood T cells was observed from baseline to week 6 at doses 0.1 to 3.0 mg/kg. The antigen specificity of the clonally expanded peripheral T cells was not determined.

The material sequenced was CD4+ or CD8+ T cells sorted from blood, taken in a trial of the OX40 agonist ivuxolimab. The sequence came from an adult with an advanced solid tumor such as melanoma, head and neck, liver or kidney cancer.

The CDR3 region has the sequence CASSDKLAGTGELFF. The DNA is TGTGCCAGCAGTGATAAACTAGCGGGAACCGGGGAGCTGTTTTTT. Recombination linked TRBV2 to TRBJ2-2; 10 central nucleotides agree with TRBD2. The CDR1 and CDR2 encoded by the germline V gene are SNHLY and FYNNEI. Compared with germline, V lacks 3 bases and J lacks 5 bases; bases without a gene match: 3. Including the terminal cysteine and phenylalanine, the CDR3 comprises 15 residues. Only CDR3 DNA is held: 45 bases, read in frame from base 1.